This T cell receptor beta chain was sequenced in a study of PD-L1 blockade in urothelial cancer. As for the study in general: Beginning at some point between 2012 and 2014, patients received atezolizumab, given as 1,200 mg intravenously every 3 weeks. T cells were recovered from blood samples at a median of roughly 150,000.

V trimming: 5 bases; J trimming: 2 bases; junction bases outside the gene matches: 8. Per the germline V gene, CDR1 is SNHLY and CDR2 is FYNNEI. The CDR3 runs to 16 residues. Measured with immunoSEQ multiplex PCR; TCRdb has only the in-frame clones, and not every one. The data contain tens of thousands of clones, approximately 87% of them singletons. Time point specified: pretreatment peripheral blood. The input for sequencing was PBMCs, taken around atezolizumab (anti-PD-L1) treatment. The chain uses TRBV2 and TRBJ2-2; 7 nucleotides line up with TRBD1. The clonotype originates from a man in his sixties or seventies with urothelial cancer. Here the CDR3 reads CASSSGTAANTGELFF. The DNA for the CDR3 is TGTGCCAGCAGTTCCGGGACAGCGGCTAACACCGGGGAGCTGTTTTTT. Full variable domain (outside the CDR3, taken from reference TRBV2 and TRBJ2-2): EPEVTQTPSHQVTQMGQEVILRCVPISNHLYFYWYRQILGQKVEFLVSFYNNEISEKSEIFDDQFSVERPDGSNFTLKIRSTKLEDSAMYFCASSSGTAANTGELFFGEGSRLTVL.